This TCR beta chain was retrieved from a study of cytomegalovirus exposure and HLA in healthy donors. Study-level points and caveats: The authors enumerated over 150 TCR beta chains as linked to cytomegalovirus. A few CMV-associated chains were confirmed in vitro to be specific for CMV antigens.

Comment on this clone: The antigen is not known.

Sequencing was performed with immunoSEQ multiplex PCR; in TCRdb, only in-frame clones are kept and a portion is missing. In the table there are some 190,000 clones, about 89% of which are singletons. The specimen was PBMCs. The sequence derives from a man aged 25 to 40 in good health and CMV-seropositive.

The CDR3 is CSVDAGETPYEQYF. In nucleotides, the CDR3 is TGCAGCGTTGATGCGGGAGAAACCCCCTACGAGCAGTACTTC. This chain links TRBV29-1 with TRBJ2-7, with TRBD2 identical over 7 bases. The CDR3 consists of 14 residues. Germline V gene data show CDR1 as SQVTM and CDR2 as ANQGSEA. The J segment lost 2 bases and the V segment lost 3 bases, leaving 7 bases of the junction unmatched.